The entry below describes one T cell receptor beta chain. Its target is not known. Primers included in the PCR were 60 Vbeta and 13 Jbeta primers. Generated by immunoSEQ multiplex PCR, the TCRdb table keeps only in-frame clones and is missing some. The top ten hold over 4.5% of the sample, which has around 80,000 clones, 60% to 85% seen once. V gave up 4 bases and J gave up 7 bases; unmatched junction bases: 5. This CDR3 has 15 residues. Germline V lookup: CDR1 MDHEN, CDR2 SYDVKM. This sample was included in a study of cytomegalovirus exposure and HLA in healthy donors. Study outcomes and limitations: Among TCR beta chains, those listed as cytomegalovirus-associated numbered about 160. Per published accounts, TCR beta sequences correctly predicted the HLA-A and HLA-B alleles of most subjects. A later analysis reportedly identified an Asian-associated ancestry cluster as carrying fewer N-insertions than the approximately 640-donor mean. Analyses of presence/absence relied on an assumption of roughly uniform sequencing depth across donors.

This chain connects TRBV28 to TRBJ1-5; 12 nucleotides match TRBD1. Sequencing was done on a sample of PBMCs. The receptor was isolated from a man younger than 35 in good health and CMV-seropositive. The CDR3 nucleotides are TGTGCCAGCAGTTCCGGGACAGGGGGCGTCCAGCCCCAGCATTTT. Protein sequence: CASSSGTGGVQPQHF.